This entry describes one T cell receptor (beta chain). Its specificity is not known. TCRdb used MiXCR to reprocess the 5' RACE reads, holding one entry per CDR3 protein. The sample has around 490,000 distinct CDR3 sequences, under 5.5% seen once. This entry belongs to a study of CD8 T cells in ankylosing spondylitis. Broader study findings: It appeared that ankylosing spondylitis blood was characterized by a TCR beta motif of fewer than 10 highly homologous variants. CD8+ disease-linked clones were present at relatively low frequencies in blood. Clones tied to disease were said to be significantly enriched in matched ankylosing spondylitis synovial fluid.

The germline gives CDR1 PRHDT, CDR2 FYEKMQ (reference sequence). The CDR3 is made up of 18 amino acids. The ends were cut back, 5 bases at V and 0 bases at J, with 17 bases in the middle. This receptor was identified in a male donor with ankylosing spondylitis. J is TRBJ2-6 and V is TRBV13, with D perhaps TRBD1 (6 bases). Sequencing was performed on blood, either unsorted or a sorted T cell fraction (not recorded which). CDR3 protein: CASSPRDIEDSGANVLTF. The CDR3 nucleotides are TGTGCCAGCAGCCCCCGGGACATTGAGGACTCTGGGGCCAACGTCCTGACTTTC. Filled out from reference TRBV13 and TRBJ2-6, the complete variable domain reads AAGVIQSPRHLIKEKRETATLKCYPIPRHDTVYWYQQGPGQDPQFLISFYEKMQSDKGSIPDRFSAQQFSDYHSELNMSSLELGDSALYFCASSPRDIEDSGANVLTFGAGSRLTVL.